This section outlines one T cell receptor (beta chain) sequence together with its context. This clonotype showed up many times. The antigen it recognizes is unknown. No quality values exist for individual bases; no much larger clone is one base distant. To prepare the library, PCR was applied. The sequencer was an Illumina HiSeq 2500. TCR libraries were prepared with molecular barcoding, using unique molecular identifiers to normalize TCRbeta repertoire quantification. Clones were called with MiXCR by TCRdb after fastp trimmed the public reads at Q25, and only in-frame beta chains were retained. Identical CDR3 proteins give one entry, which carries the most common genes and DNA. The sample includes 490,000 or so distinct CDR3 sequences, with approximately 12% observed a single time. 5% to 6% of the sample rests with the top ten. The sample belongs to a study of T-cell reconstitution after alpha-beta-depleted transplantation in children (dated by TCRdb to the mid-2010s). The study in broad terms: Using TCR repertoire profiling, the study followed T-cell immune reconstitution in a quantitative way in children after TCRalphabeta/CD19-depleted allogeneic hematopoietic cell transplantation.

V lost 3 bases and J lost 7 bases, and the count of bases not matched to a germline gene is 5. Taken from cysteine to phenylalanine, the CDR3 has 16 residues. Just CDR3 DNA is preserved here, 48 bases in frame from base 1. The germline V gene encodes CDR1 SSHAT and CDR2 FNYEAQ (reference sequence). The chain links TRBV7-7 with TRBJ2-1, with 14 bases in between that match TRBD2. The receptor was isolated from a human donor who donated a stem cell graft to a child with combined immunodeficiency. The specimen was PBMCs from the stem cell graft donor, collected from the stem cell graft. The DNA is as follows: TGTGCCAGCAGCTTCGGGACTAGCGGGAGTATGAATGAGCAGTTCTTC. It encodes CASSFGTSGSMNEQFF. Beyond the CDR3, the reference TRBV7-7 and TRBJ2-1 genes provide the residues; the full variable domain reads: GAGVSQSPRYKVTKRGQDVTLRCDPISSHATLYWYQQALGQGPEFLTYFNYEAQPDKSGLPSDRFSAERPEGSISTLTIQRTEQRDSAMYRCASSFGTSGSMNEQFFGPGTRLTVL.